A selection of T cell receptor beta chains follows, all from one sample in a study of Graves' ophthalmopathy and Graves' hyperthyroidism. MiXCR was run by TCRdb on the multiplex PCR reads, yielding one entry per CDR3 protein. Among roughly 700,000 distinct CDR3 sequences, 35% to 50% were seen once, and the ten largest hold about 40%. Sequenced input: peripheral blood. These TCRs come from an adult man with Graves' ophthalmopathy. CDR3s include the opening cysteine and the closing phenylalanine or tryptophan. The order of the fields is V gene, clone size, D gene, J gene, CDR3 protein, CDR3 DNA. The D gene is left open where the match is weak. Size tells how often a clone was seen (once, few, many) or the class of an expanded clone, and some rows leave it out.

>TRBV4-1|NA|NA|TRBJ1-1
CASSQRLEAFF
TGCGCCAGCAGCCAACGCCTTGAAGCTTTCTTT
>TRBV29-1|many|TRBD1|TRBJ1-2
CSVDPRWTGANYGYTF
TGCAGCGTTGACCCCCGCTGGACAGGGGCTAACTATGGCTACACCTTC
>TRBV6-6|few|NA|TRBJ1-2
CASSPHYNYGYTF
TGTGCCAGCAGTCCTCATTATAACTATGGCTACACCTTC
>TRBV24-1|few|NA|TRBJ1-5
CASSPPGGLGQPQHF
TGTGCCAGCAGTCCGCCCGGGGGGCTGGGTCAGCCCCAGCATTTT
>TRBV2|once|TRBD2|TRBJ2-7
CASSQQERGKYEQYF
TGTGCCAGCAGCCAACAAGAGCGGGGAAAATACGAGCAGTACTTC
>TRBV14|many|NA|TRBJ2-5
CASSQGAETQYF
TGTGCCAGCAGCCAAGGTGCGGAGACCCAGTACTTC
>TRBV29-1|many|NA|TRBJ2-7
CSAAAGGAYEQYF
TGCAGCGCCGCAGCCGGGGGTGCCTACGAGCAGTACTTC
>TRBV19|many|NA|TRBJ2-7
CAQEMGEQYF
TGTGCCCAAGAAATGGGCGAGCAGTACTTC
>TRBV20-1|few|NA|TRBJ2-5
CSAKREWRETQYF
TGCAGTGCTAAACGGGAGTGGCGAGAGACCCAGTACTTC
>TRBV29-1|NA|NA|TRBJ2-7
CSNRTVTYEQYF
TGCAGCAATAGGACGGTAACCTACGAGCAGTACTTC